The 15 T cell receptor beta chains below were found in one sample sequenced in a study of regulatory T cells in long-lasting Graves disease. Time point defined: persistent/refractory GD, antithyroid drugs over 5 years with positive TRAb. The authors made the TCR library using RNA they extracted from PBMCs. According to the study, TCR beta libraries were built with iRepertoire HTBI primers and CDR3-region Arm-PCR. TCRdb reanalysed the multiplex PCR reads using MiXCR and keeps one entry per CDR3 protein. The data show approximately 470,000 distinct CDR3 sequences, less than 25% seen once. The sequencing here drew on peripheral blood mononuclear cells (PBMCs), taken when the disease was refractory, from a patient treated with antithyroid drugs. The receptors were sampled from a female donor with Graves disease.

This clonotype was observed a few times. The J gene is TRBJ2-1, the V gene TRBV12-3 or TRBV12-4; tentative D call: TRBD1 (5 bases). The CDR3 extends over 14 amino acids. The V end was cut by 4 bases, the J end by 9 bases, with 16 bases between. The CDR3 DNA reads TGTGCCAGCAGTTCACACCAGGGTACAGTTGAGCAGTTCTTC. It is translated as CASSSHQGTVEQFF.

This chain links TRBV19 with TRBJ2-7; tentatively, D is TRBD2 (5 bases). Germline V gene lookup returns CDR1 LNHDA and CDR2 SQIVND (reference sequence). The CDR3 runs to 12 residues. The V end was cut by 3 bases, the J end by 9 bases, with 12 bases between. CDR3 in amino acids: CASSMTGSGQYF. DNA of the CDR3: TGTGCCAGTAGTATGACGGGGTCGGGGCAGTACTTC.

This clonotype was seen a handful of times. This rearrangement joins TRBV20-1 to TRBJ2-1; 11 bases are shared with TRBD1. V shed 1 base and J 8 bases; nucleotides not matched to a gene: 7. CDR3 length equals 15 residues. CDR1 is DFQATT and CDR2 is SNEGSKA in the germline V gene (reference sequence). The CDR3 DNA sequence: TGCAGTGCTAGAGGCCGGGACAGGGGGTGGGATGAGCAGTTCTTC. It specifies CSARGRDRGWDEQFF.

This chain joins TRBV19 and TRBJ1-1; possible D gene TRBD1, 6 bases. CDR3 length: 14 amino acids. V was clipped by 7 bases and J by 3 bases, with 15 bases between them. The germline CDR1 and CDR2 sequences are LNHDA and SQIVND (reference sequence). CDR3 in amino acids: CASTPDEGDTEAFF. In DNA form, the CDR3 reads TGTGCCAGTACACCCGACGAGGGGGACACTGAAGCTTTCTTT.

This clonotype was observed a few times. The rearrangement links TRBV24-1 to TRBJ2-2, with D perhaps matching TRBD1 (6 bases). The CDR3 is made up of 14 amino acids. Looked up from germline, CDR1 is KGHDR and CDR2 is SFDVKD. V gave up 7 bases and J gave up 3 bases, with 11 bases separating them. CDR3 DNA: TGTGCCACCAGACAGGGAGTGGACACCGGGGAGCTGTTTTTT. Translation gives CATRQGVDTGELFF.

The gene calls are TRBV7-9 and TRBJ1-5; D is unclear. V was shortened by 3 bases and J by 9 bases, with 9 bases between the two germline ends. CDR1 SEHNR and CDR2 FQNEAQ come from the germline V gene (reference sequence). There are 12 residues in the CDR3. CDR3 coding DNA: TGTGCCAGCAGCTTCCGTTCACGGCCCCAGCATTTT. Residues: CASSFRSRPQHF.

V and J are TRBV25-1 and TRBJ2-5, with unresolved D. The CDR3 has 11 amino acids. Germline CDR1 reads MGHDK; CDR2 reads SYGVNS. Trimming took off 8 bases at V and 0 bases at J, with 4 bases between the two ends. This CDR3 is CASEDQETQYF. The CDR3 DNA reads TGTGCCAGCGAAGACCAAGAGACCCAGTACTTC.

There are a few counts of this clonotype. The chain uses TRBV6-1 and TRBJ2-1, with TRBD2 matching over 14 bases. V was clipped by 5 bases and J by 2 bases; unmatched bases: 8. Germline V gives CDR1 MNHNS, CDR2 SASEGT. The CDR3 loop spans 18 amino acids. The CDR3 is CASSPPSGLAGAYNEQFF. The CDR3 nucleotides are TGTGCCAGCAGTCCCCCCTCGGGACTAGCGGGGGCCTACAATGAGCAGTTCTTC.

This clonotype was counted many times. This chain joins TRBV28 and TRBJ1-5; weak D call: TRBD1 (5 bases). Trimming cost V 6 bases and J 3 bases, with 18 bases left between them. The CDR3 extends over 16 amino acids. Germline assignment: CDR1 MDHEN and CDR2 SYDVKM. The CDR3 reads CASRFRQYYSNQPQHF. The CDR3, as DNA: TGTGCCAGCAGATTCAGACAGTACTATTCCAATCAGCCCCAGCATTTT.

J is TRBJ2-3 and V is TRBV18; D possibly corresponds to TRBD2 (5 bases). CDR1 and CDR2 from the germline V gene are KGHSH and LQKENI. The CDR3 has 14 residues. The V end lost 3 bases, the J end lost 1 base, and 8 bases lay between the germline ends. CDR3 sequence: CASSPALGTDTQYF. The CDR3 DNA follows: TGTGCCAGCTCACCGGCACTAGGCACAGATACGCAGTATTTT. Drawing the rest from reference TRBV18 and TRBJ2-3, the complete variable domain is NAGVMQNPRHLVRRRGQEARLRCSPMKGHSHVYWYRQLPEEGLKFMVYLQKENIIDESGMPKERFSAEFPKEGPSILRIQQVVRGDSAAYFCASSPALGTDTQYFGPGTRLTVL.

Details on this clonotype: This may be a read error, as it is one base from a much larger clone. The chain couples TRBV6-1 to TRBJ2-2, with a possible D match to TRBD2 (6 bases). Germline V CDR1 and CDR2: MNHNS, SASEGT. This CDR3 comprises 14 residues. The CDR3 nucleotides are TGTGCCAGCGGAAGGACTGGGAACACCGGGGGGCTGTTTTTT. Translated: CASGRTGNTGGLFF.

The sample holds many counts of this clonotype. This chain links TRBV30 with TRBJ2-5; D remains unclear. Germline V lookup: CDR1 GTSNPN, CDR2 SVGIG (reference sequence). CDR3 size: 15 residues. V dropped 3 bases and J dropped 2 bases, with 16 bases sitting between them. CDR3 amino acids: CAWSPHVGGQETQYF. Written as DNA, the CDR3 is TGTGCCTGGAGCCCCCACGTGGGCGGACAAGAGACCCAGTACTTC.

In this sample, this clonotype turned up many times. V is TRBV28 and J is TRBJ1-1, with 8 positions matching TRBD1. Germline V gives CDR1 MDHEN, CDR2 SYDVKM. J was trimmed by 6 bases and V by 5 bases; bases with no gene match: 5. The CDR3 consists of 13 residues. CDR3 sequence (DNA): TGTGCCAGCAGTCTACAGGGGGTTCCTGAAGCTTTCTTT. This translates into CASSLQGVPEAFF.

The chain links TRBV7-9 to TRBJ2-7; D not resolved. V lost 3 bases and J 5 bases, leaving 11 bases between the germline ends. CDR3 length: 13 amino acids. In germline, CDR1 is SEHNR, CDR2 FQNEAQ (reference sequence). CDR3 sequence reads: CASSFTWSHEQYF. CDR3 nucleotides: TGTGCCAGCAGCTTCACATGGTCCCACGAGCAGTACTTC.

This clonotype was detected only a few times. The chain joins TRBV19 to TRBJ1-5; D not resolved. The CDR3 sequence is 14 residues long. Trimming left V 3 bases short and J 7 bases short, with 13 bases between. Germline V gene lookup returns CDR1 LNHDA and CDR2 SQIVND (reference sequence). The CDR3 reads CASSIGGSRQPQHF. The CDR3 DNA is TGTGCCAGTAGTATCGGAGGGTCTCGGCAGCCCCAGCATTTT. Full variable domain (missing parts from reference TRBV19 and TRBJ1-5): DGGITQSPKYLFRKEGQNVTLSCEQNLNHDAMYWYRQDPGQGLRLIYYSQIVNDFQKGDIAEGYSVSREKKESFPLTVTSAQKNPTAFYLCASSIGGSRQPQHFGDGTRLSIL.